The TCR beta chain under discussion was sequenced for a study of T cells in Graves' hyperthyroidism and ophthalmopathy. From RNA transcripts, TCR beta CDR3 regions were amplified. The TCR CDR3 first-round RT-PCR relied on the HTBI primer set. Via MiXCR, TCRdb re-called the multiplex PCR reads, giving one row per CDR3 protein. The table lists some 210,000 distinct CDR3 sequences, roughly a sixth of them singletons. This clonotype was seen repeatedly, ten times or more. For the diagnoses, clinical symptoms, serum thyroxine and TRAb, thyroid ultrasound and orbital computed tomography were used. This receptor was taken from a man over 45 with Graves' hyperthyroidism. The source material was blood.

The CDR3 reads CASSRLAGVPDTQYF. In DNA, the CDR3 is TGTGCCAGCAGCAGACTAGCGGGAGTTCCAGATACGCAGTATTTT. This chain links TRBV2 with TRBJ2-3; 12 positions agree with TRBD2. The trim removed 6 bases at V and 4 bases at J, leaving 5 bases unmatched. The V gene's germline CDR1 is SNHLY and CDR2 FYNNEI. The CDR3 has 15 residues.